Listed here is a single TCR beta chain. Its antigen remains unknown. The CDR3 runs to 18 residues. Germline values: CDR1 SGHAT, CDR2 FQNNGV. J gave up 11 bases and V 4 bases, and 18 bases lay outside the gene matches. The data are from a study of blood T cells in healthy people across ages. Study-wide results and limits: Estimates drawn from one million T cells were deemed to understate diversity. It was not known whether donors were CMV positive (a possible confounder of expanded clonotype changes). The study could not conclusively compare naive and antigen-experienced cells, given its unsorted PBMCs.

With a J-beta primer mix and a sample-barcoded 5' primer, a second PCR ran about 6 to 11 cycles. Every molecule of cDNA carried a tag from a template-switch adaptor with 12 random nucleotides. One entry per CDR3 protein, called by TCRdb with MiXCR from the 5' RACE reads. The table shows more than 700,000 distinct CDR3 sequences, with roughly 53% occurring only once. The receptor was isolated from an older man in good health. Input material: blood. The chain recombines TRBV11-2 with TRBJ2-5; 14 nucleotides line up with TRBD2. In DNA form, the CDR3 reads TGTGCCAGCAGCTCCCGCCCCGGGACTAGCGGGGGAGGGAATGAGCAGTACTTC. The encoded protein is CASSSRPGTSGGGNEQYF.